The sample holds a few counts of the clone carrying this T cell receptor (beta chain). Antigen specificity is unknown. This sample is drawn from a study of T cell responses to AZD1222 COVID-19 vaccine. Study in general: Recipients boosted at about 4 weeks or about 12 weeks are pooled.

Study findings and constraints: Once two AZD1222 doses were given, Spike-specific TCR breadth and depth went up. White British people made up most donors, females outnumbered males, and clonal diversity was possibly underestimated. Unmutated variant regions are reportedly targeted by nearly half of spike-specific TCRs.

V was pared by 1 base and J by 7 bases, with 11 bases between. The CDR3 totals 15 residues. The germline gives CDR1 SEHNR, CDR2 FQNEAQ (reference sequence). The assay was immunoSEQ multiplex PCR, and TCRdb's table has in-frame clones only and misses some. The sample has about 100,000 clones, approximately 88% seen once; the top ten hold roughly 2.7%. The chain carries TRBV7-9 and TRBJ1-6; tentative D call: TRBD1 (5 bases). The sequencing here drew on peripheral blood, taken on day 0 of AZD1222 vaccination. The sequence was obtained from an adult in good health. The CDR3 protein is CASSLETGGNSPLHF. The CDR3 DNA sequence: TGTGCCAGCAGCTTAGAAACAGGCGGAAATTCACCCCTCCACTTT.